These T cell receptor beta chains were read from a single sample in a study of cytomegalovirus exposure and HLA in healthy donors. Produced via immunoSEQ multiplex PCR; TCRdb's table is partial and in-frame only. This sample has 140,000 or so clones, with around 89% found just once. Sequencing was performed on PBMCs. All receptors derive from a woman between 25 and 40 years old in good health and CMV-seropositive. CDR3s include the opening cysteine and the closing phenylalanine or tryptophan. A D gene is named only where the DNA matches it firmly. Clone size appears in some rows only: once, few, many, or a class for an expanded clone.

j_call: TRBJ2-3; v_call: TRBV15; d_call: TRBD2; clone_size: NA; cdr3_aa: CATSRTAGTSGGDTDTQYF; cdr3_nt: TGTGCCACCAGCAGGACGGCCGGGACTAGCGGGGGAGACACAGATACGCAGTATTTT
j_call: TRBJ2-1; v_call: TRBV2; d_call: TRBD2; clone_size: NA; cdr3_aa: CASKGTSGGAYEQFF; cdr3_nt: TGTGCCAGCAAAGGGACTAGCGGGGGGGCCTATGAGCAGTTCTTC
j_call: TRBJ1-2; v_call: TRBV5-1; d_call: NA; clone_size: NA; cdr3_aa: CASSLTSRTTNYGYTF; cdr3_nt: TGCGCCAGCAGCTTGACCAGTCGTACCACTAACTATGGCTACACCTTC
j_call: TRBJ2-6; v_call: TRBV18; d_call: TRBD1; clone_size: NA; cdr3_aa: CATSGQAGSGANVLTF; cdr3_nt: TGTGCCACCAGCGGACAGGCTGGCTCTGGGGCCAACGTCCTGACTTTC
j_call: TRBJ2-7; v_call: TRBV15; d_call: NA; clone_size: once; cdr3_aa: CATSRDLRQAAYEQYF; cdr3_nt: TGTGCCACCAGCAGAGACTTACGCCAGGCTGCCTACGAGCAGTACTTC
j_call: TRBJ1-2; v_call: TRBV5-1; d_call: NA; clone_size: NA; cdr3_aa: CASSLEEGSWEGYTF; cdr3_nt: TGCGCCAGCAGCTTGGAGGAGGGTTCTTGGGAGGGCTACACCTTC
j_call: TRBJ1-2; v_call: TRBV5-1; d_call: NA; clone_size: NA; cdr3_aa: CASSLDRTYGYTF; cdr3_nt: TGCGCCAGCAGCTTGGACAGGACCTATGGCTACACCTTC
j_call: TRBJ2-1; v_call: TRBV7-8; d_call: TRBD1; clone_size: few; cdr3_aa: CASSPGTAYNEQFF; cdr3_nt: TGTGCCAGCAGCCCCGGGACAGCTTACAATGAGCAGTTCTTC
j_call: TRBJ1-4; v_call: TRBV4-1; d_call: NA; clone_size: NA; cdr3_aa: CASSQRGDPATNEKLFF; cdr3_nt: TGCGCCAGCAGCCAACGGGGGGACCCAGCAACTAATGAAAAACTGTTTTTT
j_call: TRBJ2-5; v_call: TRBV5-1; d_call: TRBD1; clone_size: once; cdr3_aa: CASSLGTGVRETQYF; cdr3_nt: TGCGCCAGCAGCTTGGGGACAGGGGTTAGAGAGACCCAGTACTTC
j_call: TRBJ2-7; v_call: TRBV6-6; d_call: NA; clone_size: few; cdr3_aa: CASSYEEPYEQYF; cdr3_nt: TGTGCCAGCAGTTACGAGGAACCCTACGAGCAGTACTTC
j_call: TRBJ2-7; v_call: TRBV10-3; d_call: TRBD2; clone_size: NA; cdr3_aa: CAISAGLAGTYEQYF; cdr3_nt: TGTGCCATCAGTGCTGGACTAGCGGGGACCTACGAGCAGTACTTC
j_call: TRBJ1-6; v_call: TRBV28; d_call: TRBD1; clone_size: few; cdr3_aa: CASSPAGTESSNSPLHF; cdr3_nt: TGTGCCAGCAGTCCGGCGGGGACAGAGTCTTCTAATTCACCCCTCCACTTT
j_call: TRBJ2-5; v_call: TRBV7-9; d_call: TRBD2; clone_size: NA; cdr3_aa: CASSLGSRLRGDQETQYF; cdr3_nt: TGTGCCAGCAGCTTAGGATCCCGATTGCGGGGGGACCAAGAGACCCAGTACTTC
j_call: TRBJ2-2; v_call: TRBV28; d_call: TRBD2; clone_size: NA; cdr3_aa: CASRAGTRRTGELFF; cdr3_nt: TGTGCCAGCAGGGCCGGGACTAGAAGGACCGGGGAGCTGTTTTTT
j_call: TRBJ2-2; v_call: TRBV6-5; d_call: TRBD1; clone_size: NA; cdr3_aa: CASSDRAPGELFF; cdr3_nt: TGTGCCAGCAGTGACAGGGCCCCTGGGGAGCTGTTTTTT
j_call: TRBJ1-3; v_call: TRBV2; d_call: TRBD1; clone_size: few; cdr3_aa: CASRANRGSGNTIYF; cdr3_nt: TGTGCCAGCAGAGCTAACAGGGGCTCTGGAAACACCATATATTTT
j_call: TRBJ1-4; v_call: TRBV6-5; d_call: NA; clone_size: NA; cdr3_aa: CASSLRGWEKLFF; cdr3_nt: TGTGCCAGCAGTTTAAGGGGGTGGGAAAAACTGTTTTTT
j_call: TRBJ2-1; v_call: TRBV5-1; d_call: NA; clone_size: NA; cdr3_aa: CASSLESSNEQFF; cdr3_nt: TGCGCCAGCAGCTTGGAATCCAGCAATGAGCAGTTCTTC
j_call: TRBJ2-7; v_call: TRBV19; d_call: TRBD1; clone_size: NA; cdr3_aa: CASGTGRGAYEQYF; cdr3_nt: TGTGCCAGTGGGACAGGGAGAGGAGCCTACGAGCAGTACTTC
j_call: TRBJ2-1; v_call: TRBV15; d_call: TRBD2; clone_size: NA; cdr3_aa: CATGGWIAEYNEQFF; cdr3_nt: TGTGCCACGGGGGGGTGGATAGCGGAGTACAATGAGCAGTTCTTC
j_call: TRBJ2-5; v_call: TRBV11-3; d_call: NA; clone_size: NA; cdr3_aa: CASSLTGDEETQYF; cdr3_nt: TGTGCCAGCAGCTTAACGGGAGATGAAGAGACCCAGTACTTC
j_call: TRBJ2-1; v_call: TRBV9; d_call: TRBD2; clone_size: once; cdr3_aa: CASSLSGGHNEQFF; cdr3_nt: TGTGCCAGCAGCCTTAGCGGGGGCCACAATGAGCAGTTCTTC
j_call: TRBJ2-7; v_call: TRBV6-1; d_call: TRBD1; clone_size: few; cdr3_aa: CASSEDQGAAYEQYF; cdr3_nt: TGTGCCAGCAGTGAAGATCAGGGGGCTGCCTACGAGCAGTACTTC
j_call: TRBJ2-1; v_call: TRBV4-1; d_call: TRBD2; clone_size: NA; cdr3_aa: CASSPAGGSYNEQFF; cdr3_nt: TGCGCCAGCAGCCCAGCGGGGGGCTCCTACAATGAGCAGTTCTTC
j_call: TRBJ1-2; v_call: TRBV7-9; d_call: TRBD1; clone_size: NA; cdr3_aa: CASSGRGTDFYGYTF; cdr3_nt: TGTGCCAGCTCGGGCCGGGGGACAGACTTCTATGGCTACACCTTC
j_call: TRBJ2-7; v_call: TRBV10-3; d_call: TRBD2; clone_size: few; cdr3_aa: CAIGPGTSDEQYF; cdr3_nt: TGTGCCATCGGGCCCGGGACTAGCGACGAGCAGTACTTC
j_call: TRBJ2-1; v_call: TRBV13; d_call: NA; clone_size: NA; cdr3_aa: CASSLLQDNEQFF; cdr3_nt: TGTGCCAGCAGCTTACTACAGGACAATGAGCAGTTCTTC
j_call: TRBJ2-1; v_call: TRBV11-1; d_call: NA; clone_size: once; cdr3_aa: CASSLGRAHNEQFF; cdr3_nt: TGTGCCAGCAGCTTAGGGCGGGCCCACAATGAGCAGTTCTTC
j_call: TRBJ1-6; v_call: TRBV28; d_call: TRBD1; clone_size: few; cdr3_aa: CASREGTGGTPLHF; cdr3_nt: TGTGCCAGCAGAGAAGGGACAGGGGGTACACCCCTCCACTTT
j_call: TRBJ2-5; v_call: TRBV18; d_call: TRBD1; clone_size: NA; cdr3_aa: CASSPNRGPLETQYF; cdr3_nt: TGTGCCAGCTCACCAAACAGGGGGCCGCTAGAGACCCAGTACTTC
j_call: TRBJ2-1; v_call: TRBV2; d_call: NA; clone_size: NA; cdr3_aa: CASSEGALNEQFF; cdr3_nt: TGTGCCAGCAGTGAAGGGGCGCTTAATGAGCAGTTCTTC
j_call: TRBJ1-1; v_call: TRBV2; d_call: NA; clone_size: NA; cdr3_aa: CASASGLVFEAFF; cdr3_nt: TGTGCCAGCGCATCAGGGCTTGTGTTCGAAGCTTTCTTT
j_call: TRBJ1-5; v_call: TRBV19; d_call: NA; clone_size: NA; cdr3_aa: CASSQAGGNQPQHF; cdr3_nt: TGTGCCAGTAGTCAGGCAGGGGGCAATCAGCCCCAGCATTTT
j_call: TRBJ1-5; v_call: TRBV19; d_call: TRBD1; clone_size: NA; cdr3_aa: CASRLRDSLYSNQPQHF; cdr3_nt: TGTGCCAGTAGATTGAGGGACAGTCTGTATAGCAATCAGCCCCAGCATTTT
j_call: TRBJ2-4; v_call: TRBV2; d_call: TRBD2; clone_size: once; cdr3_aa: CASMGLAGKNIQYF; cdr3_nt: TGTGCCAGCATGGGACTAGCGGGTAAAAACATTCAGTACTTC
j_call: TRBJ2-7; v_call: TRBV27; d_call: NA; clone_size: NA; cdr3_aa: CASSFGGLGVKQYF; cdr3_nt: TGTGCCAGCAGTTTCGGGGGGCTTGGGGTTAAGCAGTACTTC
j_call: TRBJ1-1; v_call: TRBV6-5; d_call: NA; clone_size: NA; cdr3_aa: CASSYQRQLNTEAFF; cdr3_nt: TGTGCCAGCAGTTACCAACGACAGCTGAACACTGAAGCTTTCTTT
j_call: TRBJ2-5; v_call: TRBV28; d_call: NA; clone_size: NA; cdr3_aa: CASSGYSPYQETQYF; cdr3_nt: TGTGCCAGCAGTGGGTACAGTCCCTACCAAGAGACCCAGTACTTC
j_call: TRBJ2-3; v_call: TRBV7-3; d_call: NA; clone_size: NA; cdr3_aa: CASSQGTVTDTQYF; cdr3_nt: TGTGCCAGCAGCCAGGGAACTGTCACAGATACGCAGTATTTT